This T cell receptor beta chain was found in a study of T cell changes during pregnancy in multiple sclerosis. The V gene's germline CDR1 is MNHEY and CDR2 SMNVEV (reference sequence). V lost 3 bases and J lost 7, with 9 bases in between. The CDR3 length is 12 residues. Data came from immunoSEQ multiplex PCR; TCRdb stores just in-frame clones and leaves some out. The sample includes 68,000 or so clones, 92% of them seen just once. This clone was observed a few times. Sequenced material: peripheral blood, taken in the second trimester of pregnancy. The clonotype comes from a female donor in good health, enrolled as a control in a pregnancy study. The V and J genes are TRBV27 and TRBJ1-1; perhaps TRBD1 as D (5 bases). CDR3: CASSLPQGEAFF. CDR3 coding DNA: TGTGCCAGCAGTTTGCCCCAGGGTGAAGCTTTCTTT.